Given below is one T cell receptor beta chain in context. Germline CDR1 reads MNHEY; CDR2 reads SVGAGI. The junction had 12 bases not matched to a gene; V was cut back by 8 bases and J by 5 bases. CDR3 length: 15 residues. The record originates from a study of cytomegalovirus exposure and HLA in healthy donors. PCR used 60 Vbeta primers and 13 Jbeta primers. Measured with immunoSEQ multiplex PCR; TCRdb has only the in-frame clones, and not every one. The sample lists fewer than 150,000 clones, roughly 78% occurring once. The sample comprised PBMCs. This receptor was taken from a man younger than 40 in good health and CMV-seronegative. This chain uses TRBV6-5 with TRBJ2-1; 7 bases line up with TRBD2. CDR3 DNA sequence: TGTGCCAGCGACCTCCTGGGGGGGGAGAACAATGAGCAGTTCTTC. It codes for CASDLLGGENNEQFF.